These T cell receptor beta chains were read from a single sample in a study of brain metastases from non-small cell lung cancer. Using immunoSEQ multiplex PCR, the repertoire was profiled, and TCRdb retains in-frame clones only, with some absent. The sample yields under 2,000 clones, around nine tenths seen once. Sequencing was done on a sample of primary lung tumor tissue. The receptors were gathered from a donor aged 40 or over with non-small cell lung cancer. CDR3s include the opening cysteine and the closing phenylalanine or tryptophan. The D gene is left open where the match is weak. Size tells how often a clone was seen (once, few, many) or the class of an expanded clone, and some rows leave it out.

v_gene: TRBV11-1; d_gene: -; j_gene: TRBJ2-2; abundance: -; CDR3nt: TGTGCCAGCATAGAGGTTGAGGGCGAGAGAGGGGAGCTGTTTTTT; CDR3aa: CASIEVEGERGELFF
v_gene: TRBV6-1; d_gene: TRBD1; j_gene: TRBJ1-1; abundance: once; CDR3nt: TGTGCCAGCAGCAATGGACAGGGGTGGGCTGAAGCTTTCTTT; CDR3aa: CASSNGQGWAEAFF
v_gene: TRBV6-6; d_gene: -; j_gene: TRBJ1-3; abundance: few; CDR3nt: TGTGCCAGCAGGCCTACAGGGCTCTCTGGAAACACCATATATTTT; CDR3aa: CASRPTGLSGNTIYF
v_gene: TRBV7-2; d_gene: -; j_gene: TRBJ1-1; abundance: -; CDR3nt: TGTGCCAGCAGCTTCCCGACTGCGAACACTGAAGCTTTCTTT; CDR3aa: CASSFPTANTEAFF
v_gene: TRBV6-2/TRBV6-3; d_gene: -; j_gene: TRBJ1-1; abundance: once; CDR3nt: TGTGCCAGCAGTCCCGGGGGACAAATGAACACTGAAGCTTTCTTT; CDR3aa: CASSPGGQMNTEAFF
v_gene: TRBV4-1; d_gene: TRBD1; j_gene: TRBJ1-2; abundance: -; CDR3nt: TGCGCCAGCAGCCGGAGGGACAGCTCTAACTATGGCTACACCTTC; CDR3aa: CASSRRDSSNYGYTF
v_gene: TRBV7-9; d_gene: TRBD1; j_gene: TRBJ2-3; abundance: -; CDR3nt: TGTGCCAGCAGCCAGGACAGGGTACGATTCGATACGCAGTATTTT; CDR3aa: CASSQDRVRFDTQYF
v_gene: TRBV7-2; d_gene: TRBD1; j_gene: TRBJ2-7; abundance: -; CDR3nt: TGTGCCAGCAGCGGACGGGACAGAGGTTCAGGGGAGCAGTACTTC; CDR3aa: CASSGRDRGSGEQYF
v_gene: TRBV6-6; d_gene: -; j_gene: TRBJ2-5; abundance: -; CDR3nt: TGTGCCAGCAGTTACGAGGGGCTTAGCCAAGAGACCCAGTACTTC; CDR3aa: CASSYEGLSQETQYF
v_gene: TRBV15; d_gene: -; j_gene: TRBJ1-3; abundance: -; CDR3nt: TGTGCCACCAGCAGAGGTACAGGTGGAAACACCATATATTTT; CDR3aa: CATSRGTGGNTIYF
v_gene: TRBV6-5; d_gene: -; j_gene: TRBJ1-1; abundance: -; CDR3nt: TGTGCCAGCAGCCCCGGAGCTCACCAGAACACTGAAGCTTTCTTT; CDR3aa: CASSPGAHQNTEAFF